The rows below give T cell receptor beta chains drawn from one sample of a study of OX40 agonist ivuxolimab in advanced cancers. The table came from immunoSEQ multiplex PCR; TCRdb's copy has only in-frame clones and leaves some out. This sample yields about 52,000 clones, of which roughly 92% are seen a single time; about 12% belongs to the top ten. Here the sequenced sample was CD4+ or CD8+ T cells sorted from blood, taken in a trial of the OX40 agonist ivuxolimab. The receptors stem from an adult with an advanced solid tumor such as melanoma, head and neck, liver or kidney cancer. CDR3s include the opening cysteine and the closing phenylalanine or tryptophan. A D gene is named only where the DNA matches it firmly. Rows may omit the clone size; those that give it use once, few, many or a size class.

J gene | clone size | V gene | D gene | CDR3 protein | CDR3 DNA
TRBJ2-5 | - | TRBV7-9 | - | CASSSHETQYF | TGTGCCAGCAGCAGTCATGAGACCCAGTACTTC
TRBJ2-3 | - | TRBV11-1 | - | CASSLEGFTDTQYF | TGTGCCAGCAGCTTAGAAGGTTTTACAGATACGCAGTATTTT
TRBJ2-4 | - | TRBV21-1 | - | CASRTGVVKNIQYF | TGTGCCAGCCGAACCGGGGTCGTGAAAAACATTCAGTACTTC
TRBJ2-4 | - | TRBV19 | - | CASNLAPVGIQYF | TGTGCCAGTAATTTAGCCCCCGTCGGCATTCAGTACTTC
TRBJ2-3 | - | TRBV2 | - | CASSEALKVGDTQYF | TGTGCCAGCAGTGAAGCGCTCAAGGTTGGAGATACGCAGTATTTT
TRBJ2-7 | - | TRBV7-8 | - | CASSWGISYEQYF | TGTGCCAGCAGCTGGGGAATCTCCTACGAGCAGTACTTC
TRBJ2-1 | - | TRBV7-3 | - | CASSFVGGGDEQFF | TGTGCCAGCAGCTTCGTGGGAGGAGGGGATGAGCAGTTCTTC
TRBJ2-7 | - | TRBV6-5 | - | CASSAGLGYEQYF | TGTGCCAGCAGCGCGGGACTTGGCTACGAGCAGTACTTC
TRBJ1-1 | - | TRBV4-1 | - | CASSQVGQNTEAFF | TGCGCCAGCAGCCAAGTTGGGCAAAACACTGAAGCTTTCTTT
TRBJ2-7 | - | TRBV20-1 | - | CSARTVDIPYF | TGCAGTGCTAGAACTGTGGACATCCCGTACTTC
TRBJ2-2 | - | TRBV7-9 | - | CASSLERTGELFF | TGTGCCAGCAGCTTAGAGAGGACCGGGGAGCTGTTTTTT
TRBJ1-1 | - | TRBV10-2 | - | CASSESNRRQAFF | TGCGCCAGCAGTGAGTCAAATAGACGTCAAGCTTTCTTT
TRBJ1-2 | - | TRBV28 | - | CASTLPDGYGYTF | TGTGCCAGCACCCTTCCAGACGGCTATGGCTACACCTTC
TRBJ2-1 | - | TRBV4-2 | - | CASRQSANTYNEQFF | TGTGCCAGCCGCCAATCAGCTAACACCTACAATGAGCAGTTCTTC
TRBJ1-1 | - | TRBV6-1 | TRBD1 | CASSQAASQGLGTEAFF | TGTGCCAGCAGTCAAGCCGCCTCACAGGGGTTGGGCACTGAAGCTTTCTTT
TRBJ1-5 | - | TRBV11-2 | - | CASSLAPVQPQHF | TGTGCCAGCAGCTTAGCCCCGGTTCAGCCCCAGCATTTT
TRBJ2-2 | - | TRBV7-9 | - | CASSPTGTRAGELFF | TGTGCCAGCAGCCCGACAGGTACTCGGGCCGGGGAGCTGTTTTTT
TRBJ2-7 | - | TRBV6-1 | - | CASSDDTRSYEQYF | TGTGCCAGCAGTGACGACACCCGCTCCTACGAGCAGTACTTC
TRBJ2-5 | - | TRBV11-1 | TRBD1 | CASSPRDRAGETQYF | TGTGCCAGCAGCCCGAGGGACAGGGCCGGAGAGACCCAGTACTTC
TRBJ2-6 | - | TRBV7-9 | - | CASSPTEGTTTGANVLTF | TGTGCCAGCAGCCCGACCGAGGGCACTACTACTGGGGCCAACGTCCTGACTTTC
TRBJ2-7 | - | TRBV7-8 | TRBD1 | CASSLGDRMGNEQYF | TGTGCCAGCAGCTTAGGGGACAGGATGGGTAACGAGCAGTACTTC
TRBJ2-2 | - | TRBV10-1 | TRBD1 | CASSTGTGDTGELFF | TGCGCCAGCAGTACCGGGACAGGGGACACCGGGGAGCTGTTTTTT
TRBJ2-3 | once | TRBV28 | TRBD2 | CASSLRGADTQYF | TGTGCCAGCAGTTTACGGGGGGCAGATACGCAGTATTTT
TRBJ2-7 | - | TRBV29-1 | - | CSVTGIFSYEQYF | TGCAGCGTTACGGGAATCTTCTCCTACGAGCAGTACTTC
TRBJ2-1 | once | TRBV6-6 | TRBD1 | CASSPSSGTGYNEQFF | TGTGCCAGCAGCCCCAGCTCCGGGACAGGCTACAATGAGCAGTTCTTC
TRBJ2-5 | - | TRBV10-2 | TRBD2 | CASSESTREEETQYF | TGCGCCAGCAGTGAGTCGACTCGGGAGGAAGAGACCCAGTACTTC
TRBJ1-5 | - | TRBV6-5 | - | CASSSLRDLSQPQHF | TGTGCCAGCAGTTCCCTGAGGGACTTAAGTCAGCCCCAGCATTTT
TRBJ2-7 | once | TRBV6-5 | - | CASSYPGTEQYF | TGTGCCAGCAGTTACCCCGGAACGGAGCAGTACTTC
TRBJ2-1 | - | TRBV7-8 | TRBD2 | CASSPRTSGSNEQFF | TGTGCCAGCAGCCCGCGGACTAGCGGGAGTAATGAGCAGTTCTTC
TRBJ1-5 | - | TRBV27 | - | CASSLTVQPQHF | TGTGCCAGCAGTCTCACGGTACAGCCCCAGCATTTT
TRBJ2-2 | - | TRBV13 | TRBD2 | CASSYGTSGRTGELFF | TGTGCCAGCAGCTACGGGACTAGCGGGAGAACCGGGGAGCTGTTTTTT
TRBJ2-7 | medium-sized | TRBV15 | TRBD2 | CATSRDGLGMGEQYF | TGTGCCACCAGCAGAGATGGACTAGGGATGGGCGAGCAGTACTTC
TRBJ2-5 | - | TRBV4-2 | TRBD1 | CASSQGQGAETQYF | TGTGCCAGCAGCCAAGGACAGGGGGCCGAGACCCAGTACTTC
TRBJ2-3 | - | TRBV2 | TRBD1 | CARGGQGRTDTQYF | TGTGCCAGAGGAGGACAGGGGCGCACAGATACGCAGTATTTT
TRBJ2-5 | - | TRBV6-5 | TRBD1 | CASSYSQGSWETQYF | TGTGCCAGCAGTTACTCACAGGGGTCTTGGGAGACCCAGTACTTC
TRBJ2-3 | - | TRBV4-3 | - | CASSQGGNRARDTQYF | TGCGCCAGCAGCCAAGGGGGGAACAGGGCTAGAGATACGCAGTATTTT
TRBJ2-7 | once | TRBV7-6 | - | CASSSPDSGSYEQYF | TGTGCCAGCAGCTCCCCAGACAGTGGCTCCTACGAGCAGTACTTC
TRBJ2-7 | - | TRBV28 | - | CASSLVGNYEQYF | TGTGCCAGCAGTTTGGTAGGGAACTACGAGCAGTACTTC
TRBJ2-7 | - | TRBV29-1 | - | CSVVLDYEQYF | TGCAGCGTTGTTCTGGACTACGAGCAGTACTTC